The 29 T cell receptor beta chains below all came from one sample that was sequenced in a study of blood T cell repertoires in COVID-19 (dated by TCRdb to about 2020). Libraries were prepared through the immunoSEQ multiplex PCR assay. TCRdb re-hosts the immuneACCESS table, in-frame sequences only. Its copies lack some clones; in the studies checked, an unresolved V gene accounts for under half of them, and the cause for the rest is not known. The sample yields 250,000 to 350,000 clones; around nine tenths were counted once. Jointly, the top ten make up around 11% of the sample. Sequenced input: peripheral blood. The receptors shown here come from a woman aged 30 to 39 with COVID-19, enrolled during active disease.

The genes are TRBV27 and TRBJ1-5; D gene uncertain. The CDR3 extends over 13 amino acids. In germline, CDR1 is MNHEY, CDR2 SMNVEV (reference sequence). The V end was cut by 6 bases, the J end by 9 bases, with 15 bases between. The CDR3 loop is CASSTTRVSPQHF. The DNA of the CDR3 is TGTGCCAGCAGCACGACTCGAGTTTCGCCCCAGCATTTT.

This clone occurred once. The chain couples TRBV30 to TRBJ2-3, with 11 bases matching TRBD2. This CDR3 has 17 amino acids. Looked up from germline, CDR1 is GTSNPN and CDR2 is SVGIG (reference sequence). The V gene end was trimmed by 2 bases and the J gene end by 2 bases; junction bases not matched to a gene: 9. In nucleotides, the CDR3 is TGTGCCTGGAGTCCCGGGGTAGCGGGAGGGGTCACAGATACGCAGTATTTT. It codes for CAWSPGVAGGVTDTQYF.

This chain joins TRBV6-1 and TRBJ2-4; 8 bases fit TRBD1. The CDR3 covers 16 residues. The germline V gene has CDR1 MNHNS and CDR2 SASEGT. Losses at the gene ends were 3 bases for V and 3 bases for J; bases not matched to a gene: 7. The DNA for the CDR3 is TGTGCCAGCAGTGAGGCAGGGGGCGCCGGCAAAAACATTCAGTACTTC. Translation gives CASSEAGGAGKNIQYF.

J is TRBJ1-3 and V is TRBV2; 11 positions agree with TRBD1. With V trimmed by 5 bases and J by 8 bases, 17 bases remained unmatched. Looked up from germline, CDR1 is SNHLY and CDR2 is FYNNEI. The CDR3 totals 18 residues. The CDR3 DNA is TGTGCCAGCAGTTCTCCGTCGGACAGGGGGCTAGATACGGACACCATATATTTT. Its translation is CASSSPSDRGLDTDTIYF.

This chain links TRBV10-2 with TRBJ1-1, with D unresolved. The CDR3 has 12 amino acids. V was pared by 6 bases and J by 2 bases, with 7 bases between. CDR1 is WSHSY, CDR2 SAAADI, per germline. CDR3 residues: CASRVSNTEAFF. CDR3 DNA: TGCGCCAGCAGGGTTAGCAACACTGAAGCTTTCTTT.

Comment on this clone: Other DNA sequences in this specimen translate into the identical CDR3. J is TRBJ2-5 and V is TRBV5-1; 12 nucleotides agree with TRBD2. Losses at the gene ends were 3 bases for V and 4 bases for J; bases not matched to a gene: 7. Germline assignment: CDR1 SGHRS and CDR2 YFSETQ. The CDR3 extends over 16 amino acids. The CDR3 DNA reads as TGCGCCAGCAGCTACCGACTAGCGGGAGTGGGAGAGACCCAGTACTTC. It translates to CASSYRLAGVGETQYF.

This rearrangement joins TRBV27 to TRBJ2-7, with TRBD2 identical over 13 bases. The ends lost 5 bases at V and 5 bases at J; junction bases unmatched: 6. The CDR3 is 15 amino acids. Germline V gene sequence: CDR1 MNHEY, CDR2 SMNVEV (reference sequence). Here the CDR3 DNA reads TGTGCCAGCAGTCCTGGGACTAGCGGGACCGACGAGCAGTACTTC. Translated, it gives CASSPGTSGTDEQYF.

The CDR3 bases are TGTGCCAGCAGACCCCGTGGAGGTGCGAATGAAAAACTGTTTTTT. Protein sequence: CASRPRGGANEKLFF. The rearrangement links TRBV5-8 to TRBJ1-4, with D uncertain. The V gene lost 5 bases and the J gene lost 5 bases, with 16 bases spanning the gap. The germline CDR1 and CDR2 sequences are SGHTS and YDEGEE. This CDR3 has 15 amino acids.

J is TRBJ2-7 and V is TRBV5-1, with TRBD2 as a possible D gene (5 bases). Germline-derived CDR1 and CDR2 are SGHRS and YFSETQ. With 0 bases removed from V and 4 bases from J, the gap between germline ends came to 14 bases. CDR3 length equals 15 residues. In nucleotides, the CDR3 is TGCGCCAGCAGCTTGGCCCCCGGGAATGGATACGAGCAGTACTTC. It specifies CASSLAPGNGYEQYF.

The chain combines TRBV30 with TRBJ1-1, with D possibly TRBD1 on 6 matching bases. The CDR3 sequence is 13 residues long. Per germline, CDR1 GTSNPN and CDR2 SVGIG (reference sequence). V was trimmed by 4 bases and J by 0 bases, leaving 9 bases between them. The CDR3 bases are TGTGCCTGGAATAGGGACATGAACACTGAAGCTTTCTTT. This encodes CAWNRDMNTEAFF.

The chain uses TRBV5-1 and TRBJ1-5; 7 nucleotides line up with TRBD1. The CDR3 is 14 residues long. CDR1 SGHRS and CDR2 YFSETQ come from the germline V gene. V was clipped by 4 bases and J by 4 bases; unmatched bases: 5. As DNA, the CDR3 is TGCGCCAGCAGCGCCGGGACAGATAATCAGCCCCAGCATTTT. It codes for CASSAGTDNQPQHF.

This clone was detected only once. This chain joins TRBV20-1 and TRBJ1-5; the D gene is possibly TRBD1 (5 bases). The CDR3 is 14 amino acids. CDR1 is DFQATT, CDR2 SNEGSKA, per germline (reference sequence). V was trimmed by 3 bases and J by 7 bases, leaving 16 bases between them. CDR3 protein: CSASRGGKGQPQHF. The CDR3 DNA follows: TGCAGTGCTAGTCGGGGGGGGAAGGGGCAGCCCCAGCATTTT.

This CDR3 is CASSLSGRIPYEQYF. In DNA form, the CDR3 reads TGTGCCAGCAGCCTTAGCGGGAGGATCCCCTACGAGCAGTACTTC. The chain is built from TRBV5-4 and TRBJ2-7; 10 bases are shared with TRBD2. Trimming at V came to 4 bases and at J to 2 bases, leaving 6 bases not matched to a gene. This CDR3 contains 15 residues. Per germline, CDR1 SGHNT and CDR2 YYREEE (reference sequence).

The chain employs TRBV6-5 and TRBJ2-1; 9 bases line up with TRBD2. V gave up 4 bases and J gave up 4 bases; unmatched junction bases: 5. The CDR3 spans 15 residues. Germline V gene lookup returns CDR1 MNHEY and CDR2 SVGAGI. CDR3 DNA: TGTGCCAGCAGTTCAAGACTAGCGGAGTACAATGAGCAGTTCTTC. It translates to CASSSRLAEYNEQFF.

The DNA of the CDR3 is TGTGCCAGCACTGGAAGCGAGGGTACGCAGTATTTT. It yields the protein CASTGSEGTQYF. This rearrangement joins TRBV6-5 to TRBJ2-3; maybe TRBD2 (5 bases). Trimming left V 7 bases short and J 8 bases short, with 13 bases between. The CDR3 covers 12 residues. Germline V CDR1 and CDR2: MNHEY, SVGAGI.

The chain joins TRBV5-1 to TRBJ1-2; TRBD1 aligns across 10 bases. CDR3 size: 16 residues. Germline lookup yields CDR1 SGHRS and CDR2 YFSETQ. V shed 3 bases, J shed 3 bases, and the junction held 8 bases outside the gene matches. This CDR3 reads CASSSGTGVFDYGYTF. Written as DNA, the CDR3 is TGCGCCAGCAGCTCCGGGACAGGGGTCTTTGACTATGGCTACACCTTC. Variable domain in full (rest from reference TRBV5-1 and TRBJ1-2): KAGVTQTPRYLIKTRGQQVTLSCSPISGHRSVSWYQQTPGQGLQFLFEYFSETQRNKGNFPGRFSGRQFSNSRSEMNVSTLELGDSALYLCASSSGTGVFDYGYTFGSGTRLTVV.

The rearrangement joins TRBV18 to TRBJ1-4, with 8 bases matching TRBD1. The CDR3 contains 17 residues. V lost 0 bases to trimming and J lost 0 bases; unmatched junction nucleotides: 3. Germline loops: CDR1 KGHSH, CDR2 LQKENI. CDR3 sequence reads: CASSPPAGGPTNEKLFF. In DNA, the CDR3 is TGTGCCAGCTCACCACCGGCAGGGGGCCCAACTAATGAAAAACTGTTTTTT.

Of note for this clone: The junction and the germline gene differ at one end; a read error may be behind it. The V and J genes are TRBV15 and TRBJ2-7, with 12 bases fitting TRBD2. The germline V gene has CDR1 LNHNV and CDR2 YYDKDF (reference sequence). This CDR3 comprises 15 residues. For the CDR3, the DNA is TGTGTCACCAGCACCCGGACTAGCGGGATGAGAGAGCAGTACTTC. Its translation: CVTSTRTSGMREQYF.

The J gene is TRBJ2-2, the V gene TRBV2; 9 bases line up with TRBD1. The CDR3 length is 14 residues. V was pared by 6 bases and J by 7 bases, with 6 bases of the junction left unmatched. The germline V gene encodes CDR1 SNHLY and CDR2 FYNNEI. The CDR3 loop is CASRRTGVYGELFF. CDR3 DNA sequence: TGTGCCAGCAGACGGACAGGGGTATACGGGGAGCTGTTTTTT. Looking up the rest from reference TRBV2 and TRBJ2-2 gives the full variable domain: EPEVTQTPSHQVTQMGQEVILRCVPISNHLYFYWYRQILGQKVEFLVSFYNNEISEKSEIFDDQFSVERPDGSNFTLKIRSTKLEDSAMYFCASRRTGVYGELFFGEGSRLTVL.

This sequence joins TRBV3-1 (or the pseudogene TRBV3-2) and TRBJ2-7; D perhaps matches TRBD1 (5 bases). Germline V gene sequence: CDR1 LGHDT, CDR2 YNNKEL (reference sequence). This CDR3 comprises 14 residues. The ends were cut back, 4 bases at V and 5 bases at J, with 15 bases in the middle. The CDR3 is CASSRRAGIDEQYF. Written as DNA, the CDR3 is TGTGCCAGCAGCCGAAGGGCAGGGATCGACGAGCAGTACTTC.

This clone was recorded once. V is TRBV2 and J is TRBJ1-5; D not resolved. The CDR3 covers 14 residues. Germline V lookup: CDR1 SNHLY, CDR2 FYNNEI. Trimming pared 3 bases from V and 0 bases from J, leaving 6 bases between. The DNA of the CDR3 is TGTGCCAGCAGTGACGAGGGTAGCAATCAGCCCCAGCATTTT. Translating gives CASSDEGSNQPQHF.

The CDR3 DNA follows: TGCGCCAGCAGTGAGTCGACAGTCTATGGCTACACCTTC. Translating it yields CASSESTVYGYTF. This chain joins TRBV10-1 and TRBJ1-2, with D perhaps TRBD1 (5 bases). The CDR3 is 13 amino acids. Germline CDR1 WNHNN, CDR2 SYGVQD (reference sequence). V was shortened by 0 bases and J by 4 bases, with 6 bases between the two germline ends.

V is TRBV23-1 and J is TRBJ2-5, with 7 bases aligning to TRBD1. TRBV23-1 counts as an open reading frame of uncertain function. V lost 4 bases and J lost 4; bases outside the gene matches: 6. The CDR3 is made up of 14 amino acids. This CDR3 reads CASSLRRGRETQYF. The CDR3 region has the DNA TGCGCCAGCAGTCTCAGAAGGGGGCGAGAGACCCAGTACTTC.

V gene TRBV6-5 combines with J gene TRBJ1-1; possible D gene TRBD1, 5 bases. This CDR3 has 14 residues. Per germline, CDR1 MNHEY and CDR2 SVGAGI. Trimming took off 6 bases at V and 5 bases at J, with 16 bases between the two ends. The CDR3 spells CASRSTTGGTEAFF. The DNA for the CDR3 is TGTGCCAGCAGATCTACTACGGGGGGGACTGAAGCTTTCTTT.

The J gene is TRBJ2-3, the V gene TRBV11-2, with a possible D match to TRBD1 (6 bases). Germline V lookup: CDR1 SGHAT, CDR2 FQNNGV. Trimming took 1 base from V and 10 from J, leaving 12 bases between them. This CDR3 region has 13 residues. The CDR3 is CASSLVKQGPQYF. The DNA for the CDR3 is TGTGCCAGCAGCTTAGTGAAACAGGGCCCGCAGTATTTT.

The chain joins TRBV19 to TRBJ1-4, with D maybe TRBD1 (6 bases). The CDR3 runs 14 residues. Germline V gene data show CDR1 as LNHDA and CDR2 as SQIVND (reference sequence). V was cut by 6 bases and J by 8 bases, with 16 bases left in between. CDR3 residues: CASRGQGHREKLFF. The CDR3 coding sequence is TGTGCCAGTAGAGGGCAGGGGCATAGGGAAAAACTGTTTTTT.

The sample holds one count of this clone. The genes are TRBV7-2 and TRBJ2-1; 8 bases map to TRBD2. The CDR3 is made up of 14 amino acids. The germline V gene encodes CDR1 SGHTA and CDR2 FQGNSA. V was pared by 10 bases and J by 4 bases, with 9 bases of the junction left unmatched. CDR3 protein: CATSRGAGYNEQFF. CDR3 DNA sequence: TGTGCCACCTCGCGGGGGGCTGGATACAATGAGCAGTTCTTC.

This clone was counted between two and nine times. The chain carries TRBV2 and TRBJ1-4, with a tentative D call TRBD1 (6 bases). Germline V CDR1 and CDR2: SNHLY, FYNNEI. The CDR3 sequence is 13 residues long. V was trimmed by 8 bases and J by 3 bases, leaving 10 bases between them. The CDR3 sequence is CASGTIPNEKLFF. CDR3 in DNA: TGTGCCAGCGGGACAATACCTAATGAAAAACTGTTTTTT.

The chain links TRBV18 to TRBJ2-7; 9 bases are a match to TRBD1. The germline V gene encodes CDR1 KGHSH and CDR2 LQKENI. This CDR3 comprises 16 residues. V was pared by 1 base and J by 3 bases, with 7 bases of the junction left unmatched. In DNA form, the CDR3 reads TGTGCCAGCTCACCACTTTCGGGACAGGGAGACTACGAGCAGTACTTC. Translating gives CASSPLSGQGDYEQYF.